A single sample is the source of the 26 T cell receptor beta chains below, sequenced in a study of beta chain features in type 1 diabetes. The study reverse transcribed the entire isolated RNA, so it sequenced expressed TCRB transcripts. The repertoire was sequenced with immunoSEQ multiplex PCR; TCRdb's copy has only in-frame clones and lacks some. The table shows about 930,000 clones, with roughly a sixth occurring only once. Sequences were obtained from naive CD4+ T cells from blood. All receptors derive from a woman between 18 and 29 years old in good health.

This clone was seen only a few times. The chain is built from TRBV20-1 and TRBJ2-7, with TRBD2 identical over 8 bases. The CDR3 is made up of 11 amino acids. V gave up 8 bases and J gave up 4 bases; unmatched junction bases: 4. The V gene's germline CDR1 is DFQATT and CDR2 SNEGSKA (reference sequence). CDR3 sequence: CSLQREYEQYF. The CDR3 bases are TGCAGTCTCCAGCGGGAGTACGAGCAGTACTTC.

This clone was detected only a few times. The chain carries TRBV7-9 and TRBJ1-2, with a tentative D call TRBD1 (5 bases). The CDR3 consists of 13 residues. V was shortened by 3 bases and J by 8 bases, with 13 bases between the two germline ends. Germline V gene sequence: CDR1 SEHNR, CDR2 FQNEAQ (reference sequence). The chain's CDR3 is CASSLQGGWGYTF. Here the CDR3 DNA reads TGTGCCAGCAGCTTGCAGGGAGGATGGGGCTACACCTTC.

The chain recombines TRBV7-8 with TRBJ2-3; D not resolved. Germline CDR1 reads SGHVS; CDR2 reads FQNEAQ. This CDR3 spans 12 amino acids. Trimming took 5 bases from V and 5 from J, leaving 8 bases between them. CDR3 DNA sequence: TGTGCCAGCAGCCTCTTAGGAGATACGCAGTATTTT. Translation: CASSLLGDTQYF. The whole variable domain, filled in from reference TRBV7-8 and TRBJ2-3, reads GAGVSQSPRYKVAKRGQDVALRCDPISGHVSLFWYQQALGQGPEFLTYFQNEAQLDKSGLPSDRFFAERPEGSVSTLKIQRTQQEDSAVYLCASSLLGDTQYFGPGTRLTVL.

This sequence joins TRBV19 and TRBJ2-6, with 8 nucleotides matching TRBD1. V gave up 7 bases and J gave up 0 bases; unmatched junction bases: 5. Germline lookup yields CDR1 LNHDA and CDR2 SQIVND (reference sequence). The CDR3 sequence is 16 residues long. The CDR3 spells CASIGTGGSGANVLTF. The DNA of the CDR3 is TGTGCCAGTATTGGGACAGGCGGCTCTGGGGCCAACGTCCTGACTTTC.

The gene calls are TRBV7-3 and TRBJ2-7; TRBD2 agrees at 10 bases. V shed 5 bases, J shed 1 base, and the junction held 5 bases outside the gene matches. Germline V gene data show CDR1 as SGHTA and CDR2 as FQGTGA. The CDR3 has 15 amino acids. CDR3 in amino acids: CASSPSSGRSYEQYF. CDR3 nucleotide sequence: TGTGCCAGCAGCCCTTCTAGCGGGAGATCCTACGAGCAGTACTTC.

The rearrangement uses TRBV19 and TRBJ2-1; 13 nucleotides match TRBD2. The CDR3 runs to 17 residues. The germline V gene has CDR1 LNHDA and CDR2 SQIVND (reference sequence). Unmatched junction bases numbered 12, after V lost 1 base and J lost 12 bases. The CDR3 nucleotides read TGTGCCAGTAGTATAGGTCGAACTAGCGGGAGGGGAGAAATGCAGTTCTTC. Protein: CASSIGRTSGRGEMQFF. Together with reference TRBV19 and TRBJ2-1, the CDR3 gives the full variable domain: DGGITQSPKYLFRKEGQNVTLSCEQNLNHDAMYWYRQDPGQGLRLIYYSQIVNDFQKGDIAEGYSVSREKKESFPLTVTSAQKNPTAFYLCASSIGRTSGRGEMQFFGPGTRLTVL.

The V gene is TRBV19, the J gene TRBJ1-1, with 9 bases matching TRBD1. V trimming: 0 bases; J trimming: 5 bases; junction bases outside the gene matches: 1. Germline assignment: CDR1 LNHDA and CDR2 SQIVND (reference sequence). This CDR3 is built from 14 residues. CDR3 nucleotides: TGTGCCAGTAGTATAGAGACAGGGGGAACTGAAGCTTTCTTT. Protein product: CASSIETGGTEAFF.

This clone was detected a few times. The V gene is TRBV28, the J gene TRBJ2-3; D is perhaps TRBD1 (6 bases). The CDR3 consists of 15 residues. V was clipped by 4 bases and J by 4 bases, with 15 bases between them. CDR1 MDHEN and CDR2 SYDVKM come from the germline V gene. CDR3 residues: CASSSPQGWSDTQYF. Written as DNA, the CDR3 is TGTGCCAGCAGTTCCCCCCAGGGGTGGTCAGATACGCAGTATTTT. The variable domain in full, with the rest retrieved from reference TRBV28 and TRBJ2-3, is DVKVTQSSRYLVKRTGEKVFLECVQDMDHENMFWYRQDPGLGLRLIYFSYDVKMKEKGDIPEGYSVSREKKERFSLILESASTNQTSMYLCASSSPQGWSDTQYFGPGTRLTVL.

This clone was detected a few times. The V call is TRBV18, the J call TRBJ1-5, with 7 nucleotides matching TRBD1. V gave up 5 bases and J gave up 4 bases; unmatched junction bases: 8. Germline V gene data show CDR1 as KGHSH and CDR2 as LQKENI. The CDR3 consists of 15 residues. This CDR3 is CASSAGTANNQPQHF. CDR3 coding DNA: TGTGCCAGCTCAGCGGGGACAGCTAATAATCAGCCCCAGCATTTT.

V and J are TRBV4-3 and TRBJ2-6; a possible D gene is TRBD1 (7 bases). Germline V gene lookup returns CDR1 LGHNA and CDR2 YSLEER. This CDR3 region has 18 residues. V was pared by 0 bases and J by 2 bases, with 14 bases between. CDR3 sequence reads: CASSQDWRGRPGANVLTF. The DNA of the CDR3 is TGCGCCAGCAGCCAAGACTGGAGGGGGCGCCCTGGGGCCAACGTCCTGACTTTC.

This chain joins TRBV11-2 and TRBJ2-1; 8 bases are shared with TRBD2. Germline V gives CDR1 SGHAT, CDR2 FQNNGV. Trimming removed 3 bases from V and 2 bases from J; junction bases left unmatched: 15. The CDR3 has 19 amino acids. CDR3 region: CASSFEGYRAGVAYNEQFF. The CDR3 region has the DNA TGTGCCAGCAGCTTCGAAGGGTATAGAGCGGGAGTGGCCTACAATGAGCAGTTCTTC.

As to this clone: Within the sample, other DNA sequences also encode this same CDR3. This CDR3 reads CASRPTVNTEAFF. The CDR3 DNA is TGTGCCAGCAGACCAACAGTGAACACTGAAGCTTTCTTT. This chain uses TRBV6-1 with TRBJ1-1; D not certain. The CDR3 spans 13 residues. Germline CDR1 and CDR2: MNHNS and SASEGT. V was clipped by 6 bases and J by 0 bases, with 8 bases between them.

The table lists this clone with a few counts. The CDR3 spells CASSSRLAGGGEQFF. In DNA, the CDR3 is TGTGCCAGCAGCTCCCGACTAGCGGGAGGTGGTGAGCAGTTCTTC. V usage is TRBV7-9 and J usage is TRBJ2-1; 13 bases fit TRBD2. The trim removed 4 bases at V and 9 bases at J, leaving 6 bases unmatched. This CDR3 comprises 15 residues. Germline V gene sequence: CDR1 SEHNR, CDR2 FQNEAQ (reference sequence).

This clone was counted only a few times. This rearrangement joins TRBV29-1 to TRBJ1-5, with D perhaps TRBD1 (5 bases). Germline CDR1 SQVTM, CDR2 ANQGSEA. The CDR3 loop spans 13 amino acids. V lost 4 bases and J lost 6, with 13 bases in between. This CDR3 reads CSVGQSSSQPQHF. The CDR3, as DNA: TGCAGCGTTGGACAGTCGAGTTCTCAGCCCCAGCATTTT.

This clone was seen a handful of times. Here the CDR3 DNA reads TGTGCCAGCAGCTTAGGGGCACCCAACTCTGGGGCCAACGTCCTGACTTTC. It yields the protein CASSLGAPNSGANVLTF. The rearrangement links TRBV7-2 to TRBJ2-6, with no clear D. Germline CDR1 and CDR2: SGHTA and FQGNSA. The CDR3 covers 17 residues. Trimming removed 1 base at V and 0 bases at J, with 10 bases between. Using reference TRBV7-2 and TRBJ2-6 for the parts outside the CDR3, the full variable domain is GAGVSQSPSNKVTEKGKDVELRCDPISGHTALYWYRQSLGQGLEFLIYFQGNSAPDKSGLPSDRFSAERTGGSVSTLTIQRTQQEDSAVYLCASSLGAPNSGANVLTFGAGSRLTVL.

This clone was detected a few times. The CDR3 region is CASSLRLLDTDTQYF. CDR3 bases: TGTGCCAGCAGCTTGAGACTGCTGGACACAGATACGCAGTATTTT. This chain joins TRBV5-4 and TRBJ2-3; D gene ambiguous. The length of the CDR3 is 15 residues. Trimming pared 1 base from V and 2 bases from J, leaving 11 bases between. Germline loops: CDR1 SGHNT, CDR2 YYREEE (reference sequence). Full variable domain (outside the CDR3, taken from reference TRBV5-4 and TRBJ2-3): ETGVTQSPTHLIKTRGQQVTLRCSSQSGHNTVSWYQQALGQGPQFIFQYYREEENGRGNFPPRFSGLQFPNYSSELNVNALELDDSALYLCASSLRLLDTDTQYFGPGTRLTVL.

The chain employs TRBV7-9 and TRBJ1-2, with D uncertain. Looked up from germline, CDR1 is SEHNR and CDR2 is FQNEAQ (reference sequence). V lost 6 bases, J lost 6 bases, and 8 bases lay in between. The CDR3 runs 11 residues. The chain's CDR3 is CASSRNHGYTF. In DNA form, the CDR3 reads TGTGCCAGCAGTCGGAACCATGGCTACACCTTC.

This clone occurred a few times. The chain couples TRBV11-1 to TRBJ2-7; D remains ambiguous. V was clipped by 5 bases and J by 0 bases, with 11 bases between them. This CDR3 is 14 amino acids long. Looked up from germline, CDR1 is SGHAT and CDR2 is FQDESV (reference sequence). The CDR3 bases are TGTGCCAGCAGCGCGGCTGCAAGCTCCTACGAGCAGTACTTC. Protein sequence: CASSAAASSYEQYF.

This clone has only a few counts. V gene TRBV7-2 combines with J gene TRBJ2-5; D is perhaps TRBD2 (5 bases). Germline CDR1 SGHTA, CDR2 FQGNSA. Between the trimmed V and J ends, which lost 4 bases and 2 bases, there was a span of 11 bases. CDR3 length: 14 amino acids. The DNA of the CDR3 is TGTGCCAGCAGCTACTTCCGGGAACAAGAGACCCAGTACTTC. It is translated as CASSYFREQETQYF.

The chain joins TRBV5-4 to TRBJ2-7; 9 bases are shared with TRBD1. The trim removed 0 bases at V and 3 bases at J, leaving 7 bases unmatched. The germline CDR1 and CDR2 sequences are SGHNT and YYREEE (reference sequence). The CDR3 is 16 residues long. The CDR3 DNA sequence: TGTGCCAGCAGCTTGGGAGTGGGACAGGGCGGCTACGAGCAGTACTTC. It translates to CASSLGVGQGGYEQYF.

This clone was picked up a small number of times. The chain carries TRBV9 and TRBJ1-1; D is ambiguous. The length of the CDR3 is 15 residues. Germline V lookup: CDR1 SGDLS, CDR2 YYNGEE. V shed 0 bases and J shed 2 bases, with 11 bases lying between them. CDR3 sequence (DNA): TGTGCCAGCAGCGTAGACCCCCACACAAACACTGAAGCTTTCTTT. Its translation is CASSVDPHTNTEAFF.

This chain connects TRBV7-2 to TRBJ2-6; D is undetermined. Germline V gene sequence: CDR1 SGHTA, CDR2 FQGNSA. Deletions cut 5 bases from V and 0 bases from J, with 8 bases between. The CDR3 is 15 residues long. CDR3 DNA: TGTGCCAGCAGCCCCGTAACCTCTGGGGCCAACGTCCTGACTTTC. It yields the protein CASSPVTSGANVLTF.

A word on this clone: In the same sample, other DNA sequences code for this CDR3. DNA of the CDR3: TGTGCCAGCAGCTTAGGAGTCCAGCGGGGGGCCTACGAGCAGTACTTC. As protein: CASSLGVQRGAYEQYF. The chain joins TRBV7-2 to TRBJ2-7; 9 positions agree with TRBD2. With V trimmed by 1 base and J by 2 bases, 6 bases remained unmatched. From germline, CDR1 is SGHTA and CDR2 FQGNSA. This CDR3 comprises 16 residues.

This rearrangement joins TRBV7-2 to TRBJ2-1; unclear D gene. Per germline, CDR1 SGHTA and CDR2 FQGNSA. V dropped 3 bases and J dropped 2 bases, with 11 bases sitting between them. There are 15 residues in the CDR3. This CDR3 is CASSFGLPAYNEQFF. The CDR3 DNA reads as TGTGCCAGCAGCTTTGGGCTCCCGGCCTACAATGAGCAGTTCTTC.

The J gene is TRBJ2-5, the V gene TRBV15; no clear D gene. The CDR3 has 15 residues. The germline CDR1 and CDR2 sequences are LNHNV and YYDKDF (reference sequence). V was pared by 1 base and J by 1 base, with 10 bases between. The CDR3 coding sequence is TGTGCCACCAGCAGAGGAGGCCCTTTCCAAGAGACCCAGTACTTC. This encodes CATSRGGPFQETQYF.

The chain employs TRBV27 and TRBJ2-7; the match to TRBD2 covers 12 bases. The junction had 3 bases not matched to a gene; V was cut back by 3 bases and J by 3 bases. The CDR3 covers 15 residues. Germline V gene sequence: CDR1 MNHEY, CDR2 SMNVEV (reference sequence). The CDR3 is CASSFGLAGIYEQYF. The CDR3 DNA follows: TGTGCCAGCAGTTTCGGACTAGCGGGAATCTACGAGCAGTACTTC.